Presented here are 7 T cell receptor beta chains from one specimen sequenced in a study of PD-1 blockade in classical Hodgkin lymphoma. Indicated time point: newly diagnosed, previously untreated cHL patient sample. The data were produced by immunoSEQ multiplex PCR, yet TCRdb's version contains in-frame clones alone and is incomplete. The sample includes 70,000 or so clones, about 93% of them seen just once. Material: peripheral blood mononuclear cells (PBMCs). The receptors stem from a human donor with classical Hodgkin lymphoma.

V and J are TRBV18 and TRBJ1-3; D unresolved. The CDR3 sequence is 13 residues long. Deletions cut 3 bases from V and 4 bases from J, with 7 bases between. Germline V gene lookup returns CDR1 KGHSH and CDR2 LQKENI. The CDR3 region is CASSPSLGNTIYF. The CDR3 nucleotides read TGTGCCAGCTCACCTTCCCTGGGAAACACCATATATTTT.

This sequence joins TRBV18 and TRBJ1-5; no clear D. The CDR3 runs 14 residues. The germline CDR1 and CDR2 sequences are KGHSH and LQKENI. V was shortened by 10 bases and J by 6 bases, with 19 bases between the two germline ends. The CDR3: CATHGGNIGQPQHF. In nucleotides, the CDR3 is TGTGCCACCCACGGAGGGAACATCGGTCAGCCCCAGCATTTT.

This chain joins TRBV5-1 and TRBJ1-2; tentative D call: TRBD1 (5 bases). The germline V gene has CDR1 SGHRS and CDR2 YFSETQ. Trimming took off 6 bases at V and 2 bases at J, with 8 bases between the two ends. There are 12 residues in the CDR3. The CDR3 DNA reads as TGCGCCAGCAAGAGGGACAACTATGGCTACACCTTC. Its protein is CASKRDNYGYTF. Complete variable domain (other parts from reference TRBV5-1 and TRBJ1-2): KAGVTQTPRYLIKTRGQQVTLSCSPISGHRSVSWYQQTPGQGLQFLFEYFSETQRNKGNFPGRFSGRQFSNSRSEMNVSTLELGDSALYLCASKRDNYGYTFGSGTRLTVV.

The chain is built from TRBV18 and TRBJ2-2; maybe TRBD2 (5 bases). The CDR3 is 17 amino acids. The germline V and J ends were trimmed by 6 bases and 0 bases, with 17 bases remaining between them. Looked up from germline, CDR1 is KGHSH and CDR2 is LQKENI. Here the CDR3 reads CASSRTGRTANTGELFF. In DNA form, the CDR3 reads TGTGCCAGCTCGAGAACTGGACGGACTGCGAACACCGGGGAGCTGTTTTTT.

The rearrangement uses TRBV28 and TRBJ1-4, with a tentative D call TRBD1 (6 bases). V dropped 6 bases and J dropped 7 bases, with 18 bases sitting between them. The germline V gene encodes CDR1 MDHEN and CDR2 SYDVKM. The CDR3 has 15 amino acids. Here the CDR3 reads CASSPPDRWSEKLFF. CDR3 nucleotides: TGTGCCAGCAGCCCACCCGACAGGTGGAGTGAAAAACTGTTTTTT. The full variable domain, with the rest looked up from reference TRBV28 and TRBJ1-4, is DVKVTQSSRYLVKRTGEKVFLECVQDMDHENMFWYRQDPGLGLRLIYFSYDVKMKEKGDIPEGYSVSREKKERFSLILESASTNQTSMYLCASSPPDRWSEKLFFGSGTQLSVL.

This chain connects TRBV7-2 to TRBJ2-3; unclear D gene. V was cut by 2 bases and J by 6 bases, with 9 bases left in between. Germline CDR1 is SGHTA and CDR2 is FQGNSA. The CDR3 has 13 residues. CDR3 amino acids: CASSLSPRDTQYF. The CDR3 nucleotides are TGTGCCAGCAGCTTAAGTCCTCGGGATACGCAGTATTTT.

The rearrangement uses TRBV25-1 and TRBJ1-2; 9 nucleotides match TRBD1. Trimming cost V 5 bases and J 3 bases; bases outside gene matches: 1. The germline CDR1 and CDR2 sequences are MGHDK and SYGVNS. The CDR3 totals 13 residues. The DNA for the CDR3 is TGTGCCAGCAGTAGGGACAGGGACTATGGCTACACCTTC. Translating gives CASSRDRDYGYTF.